This is a list of T cell receptor beta chains from one sample in a study of beta chain features in type 1 diabetes. Only in-frame clones appear in the TCRdb table, and some are missing; sequencing was by immunoSEQ multiplex PCR. The table records about 15,000 clones, 40% to 55% of them present only once. The sample consisted of stem cell memory CD4+ T cells from blood. The receptors stem from a middle-aged woman in good health. The CDR3 runs from the conserved cysteine through the conserved F or W. D genes are given only for firm matches. The size field is filled for only some rows; it gives once, few, many or a size class.

d_gene,j_gene,abundance,v_gene,CDR3nt,CDR3aa
TRBD2,TRBJ2-1,once,TRBV19,TGTGCCAGTAGCGCGACTAGCGGGGACTACAATGAGCAGTTCTTC,CASSATSGDYNEQFF
-,TRBJ1-2,-,TRBV4-1,TGCGCCAGCAGCCAAGTCCAGGGGAGTTATGGCTACACCTTC,CASSQVQGSYGYTF
-,TRBJ2-7,-,TRBV7-2,TGTGCCAGCAGCCCGACACAGGGAAACGAGCAGTACTTC,CASSPTQGNEQYF
TRBD1,TRBJ1-6,-,TRBV5-1,TGCGCCAGCAGTGAACCGGGACAGGGGGATTTTTATAATTCACCCCTCCACTTT,CASSEPGQGDFYNSPLHF
TRBD1,TRBJ2-7,-,TRBV4-3,TGCGCCAGCAGCCAGGATCTGGACAGGGGAGCCTACGAGCAGTACTTC,CASSQDLDRGAYEQYF
-,TRBJ1-1,-,TRBV18,TGTGCCAGCTCAGCATACACAGAATCGAACACTGAAGCTTTCTTT,CASSAYTESNTEAFF
-,TRBJ1-1,-,TRBV6-1,TGTGCCAGTACAGGACATACTGAAGCTTTCTTT,CASTGHTEAFF
TRBD2,TRBJ2-5,-,TRBV2,TGTGCCAGCAGTGGGGGGCGTAGCGTAGCGGGGGCCCAGTACTTC,CASSGGRSVAGAQYF
-,TRBJ2-5,-,TRBV6-5,TGTGCCAGCAGTCGGGCAGGGGCCCAAGAGACCCAGTACTTC,CASSRAGAQETQYF
-,TRBJ1-1,-,TRBV7-9,TGTGCCAGCAGCCTCCTTGGGGGGGACACTGAAGCTTTCTTT,CASSLLGGDTEAFF
-,TRBJ2-3,-,TRBV7-6,TGTGCCAGCAGCTTCGTAACTGCCGGCGGGGTTGTTGGCACAGATACGCAGTATTTT,CASSFVTAGGVVGTDTQYF
-,TRBJ1-2,-,TRBV29-1,TGCAGCGTGTCCGAGCTCCGGGGGTATGGCTACACCTTC,CSVSELRGYGYTF
-,TRBJ1-2,-,TRBV5-1,TGCGCCAGCAGCTTCAGGGGAGGGGATGGCTACACCTTC,CASSFRGGDGYTF
-,TRBJ2-4,-,TRBV11-3,TGTGCCAGCAGCTATAGCCGGGGAGAGAACATTCAGTACTTC,CASSYSRGENIQYF
TRBD1,TRBJ1-2,-,TRBV19,TGTGCCAGTAGACCGGGACAGAGGGGCTATGGCTACACCTTC,CASRPGQRGYGYTF
-,TRBJ1-5,once,TRBV7-8,TGTGCCAGCAGCTTAGGGGGGCCCCAGCCCCAGCATTTT,CASSLGGPQPQHF
-,TRBJ2-5,few,TRBV6-5,TGTGCCAGCAGTTTTCAGGTTCAAGAGACCCAGTACTTC,CASSFQVQETQYF
TRBD1,TRBJ2-1,few,TRBV2,TGTGCCCGACGCCGCCGACAGGGGGGGAATGAGCAGTTCTTC,CARRRRQGGNEQFF
-,TRBJ1-5,few,TRBV18,TGTGCCAGCTCACCGGACAGTAACCGCTATCAGCCCCAGCATTTT,CASSPDSNRYQPQHF
-,TRBJ1-1,-,TRBV6-1,TGTGCCAGCCACGTGGGGGGGTCCTTAAACACTGAAGCTTTCTTT,CASHVGGSLNTEAFF
TRBD2,TRBJ2-1,-,TRBV7-2,TGTGCCAGCAGCTTAACCCCTGGTGGAGCGGGGACTGAGCAGTTCTTC,CASSLTPGGAGTEQFF
-,TRBJ2-7,-,TRBV4-1,TGCGCCAGCAGCCAATTCTCCACAGGGTGGGCCTACGAGCAGTACTTC,CASSQFSTGWAYEQYF
TRBD2,TRBJ2-1,-,TRBV18,TGTGCCAGCTCACCACCGAACGGGGGGTACTACAATGAGCAGTTCTTC,CASSPPNGGYYNEQFF
TRBD1,TRBJ2-7,-,TRBV5-1,TGCGCCAGCAGAACAAAACCGGGACAGGGGTACTACGAGCAGTACTTC,CASRTKPGQGYYEQYF
-,TRBJ2-3,-,TRBV5-1,TGCGCCAGCAGCCGGCCGGGACAAAACACAGATACGCAGTATTTT,CASSRPGQNTDTQYF
-,TRBJ2-7,few,TRBV10-3,TGTGCCATCAACCCGGGACACGAATACGAGCAGTACTTC,CAINPGHEYEQYF
-,TRBJ2-1,few,TRBV5-1,TGCGCCAGCAGCTTACTCAATGAGCAGTTCTTC,CASSLLNEQFF
-,TRBJ1-6,-,TRBV4-3,TGCGCCAGCAGCCAAGATGCGGCTAATAATTCACCCCTCCACTTT,CASSQDAANNSPLHF
TRBD1,TRBJ2-2,few,TRBV18,TGTGCCAGCTCACCAGCAAGGACAGGGGATACCGGGGAGCTGTTTTTT,CASSPARTGDTGELFF
TRBD1,TRBJ2-7,-,TRBV4-1,TGCGCCAGCAGCCAAGAAGAGACAGGGATCTACGAGCAGTACTTC,CASSQEETGIYEQYF
TRBD1,TRBJ2-7,-,TRBV10-1,TGCGCCAGCAGCGGGACAGGGTACTACGAGCAGTACTTC,CASSGTGYYEQYF
-,TRBJ2-6,few,TRBV18,TGTGCCAGCTCACCAACGGGTGGGGGGACTGGGGCCAACGTCCTGACTTTC,CASSPTGGGTGANVLTF
TRBD2,TRBJ2-5,few,TRBV7-6,TGTGCCAGCAGCCCGAACGGGCCGGGACTAGGAGAGACCCAGTACTTC,CASSPNGPGLGETQYF
-,TRBJ1-1,-,TRBV4-1,TGCGCCAGCACTACACATCCGGGGATTCCGAACACTGAAGCTTTCTTT,CASTTHPGIPNTEAFF
-,TRBJ1-6,medium-sized,TRBV4-3,TGCGCCAGCAGCCAAGATTGGGTTGCGGGTTCACCCCTCCACTTT,CASSQDWVAGSPLHF
-,TRBJ1-3,-,TRBV5-1,TGCGCCAGCAGCTTCGTCGGGAACTCTGGAAACACCATATATTTT,CASSFVGNSGNTIYF
-,TRBJ2-7,few,TRBV2,TGTGCCAGCAGTGAAAATGCAGGGTATCGGTACGAGCAGTACTTC,CASSENAGYRYEQYF
TRBD2,TRBJ2-3,few,TRBV7-2,TGTGCCAGCAGAAGCGGGGGGTCCACAGATACGCAGTATTTT,CASRSGGSTDTQYF
-,TRBJ2-7,-,TRBV27,TGTGCCAGCAGTTTCCGGCGGGCCAGGAAAGATTTGAACGAGCAGTACTTC,CASSFRRARKDLNEQYF
TRBD1,TRBJ1-5,-,TRBV11-2,TGTGCCAGCAGCTCCGACAGGGGCCATAGCAATCAGCCCCAGCATTTT,CASSSDRGHSNQPQHF
TRBD2,TRBJ2-3,-,TRBV19,TGTGCCAGTAGGAGCGGGGGGTCCCCCGATACGCAGTATTTT,CASRSGGSPDTQYF
TRBD1,TRBJ2-5,-,TRBV5-5,TGTGCCAGCAGCCTGGACAGGATGACGACCCAAGAGACCCAGTACTTC,CASSLDRMTTQETQYF
-,TRBJ1-5,-,TRBV6-6,TGTGCCAGCAGTTACTCGAGATATAGCAATCAGCCCCAGCATTTT,CASSYSRYSNQPQHF
-,TRBJ2-3,-,TRBV4-3,TGCGCCAGCAGCCAGACAGGTCAGGGGACAGATACGCAGTATTTT,CASSQTGQGTDTQYF
-,TRBJ2-3,few,TRBV5-5,TGTGCCAGCAGCCACCTTAGAGATACGCAGTATTTT,CASSHLRDTQYF
-,TRBJ1-1,-,TRBV6-5,TGTGCCAGCAGTTACTCGCTCCCTCTACTCGGGACTGAAGCTTTCTTT,CASSYSLPLLGTEAFF
-,TRBJ1-1,-,TRBV5-6,TGTGCCAGCAGCTTGAGGGGAATTGAAGCTTTCTTT,CASSLRGIEAFF
TRBD1,TRBJ1-5,-,TRBV27,TGTGCCAGCAGTACGAAGGGGGCTAGTCAGCCCCAGCATTTT,CASSTKGASQPQHF
TRBD1,TRBJ1-2,once,TRBV5-4,TGTGCCAGCAGCTTGGCAGGGGGTGAAGGCTATGGCTACACCTTC,CASSLAGGEGYGYTF
-,TRBJ2-3,-,TRBV29-1,TGCAGCGTCCAAATGGGGGGACCTTCGGATACGCAGTATTTT,CSVQMGGPSDTQYF
-,TRBJ1-3,-,TRBV7-9,TGTGCCAGCAGCCGCTGGTCTAGTATTTCTGGAAACACCATATATTTT,CASSRWSSISGNTIYF
TRBD2,TRBJ2-3,-,TRBV27,TGTGCCAGCAGTTTACTCCGGACTAGCGGGGGGGGAAAAGATACGCAGTATTTT,CASSLLRTSGGGKDTQYF
-,TRBJ2-1,-,TRBV29-1,TGCAGCGTTGATCGAGGACAGACAGGCCCCTACAATGAGCAGTTCTTC,CSVDRGQTGPYNEQFF
-,TRBJ2-2,-,TRBV7-9,TGTGCCAGCAGCTTATCGGGCACAGGCGGGGAGCTGTTTTTT,CASSLSGTGGELFF
-,TRBJ1-2,-,TRBV10-3,TGTGCCATCAGTGTGGTTCAGGGGAGCTTCACCTTC,CAISVVQGSFTF
-,TRBJ2-4,-,TRBV5-1,TGCGCCAGCAGCTCAAACCCCGGGCGGGCTGACATTCAGTACTTC,CASSSNPGRADIQYF